The source of this T cell receptor (beta chain) is a study of T cell responses to AZD1222 COVID-19 vaccine. Sequenced by immunoSEQ multiplex PCR; TCRdb stores in-frame clones only, minus some. The sample carries around 80,000 clones, more than 85% recorded once. This sample comprised peripheral blood, obtained 28 days after the second AZD1222 dose. The source is an adult who received the AZD1222 COVID-19 vaccine.

The CDR3 sequence is CASSIGTLDEQYF. In DNA, the CDR3 is TGTGCCAGTAGTATAGGCACACTAGACGAGCAGTACTTC. V usage is TRBV19 and J usage is TRBJ2-7; maybe TRBD2 (5 bases). CDR1 and CDR2 (germline): LNHDA, SQIVND (reference sequence). The CDR3 extends over 13 amino acids. Trimming shortened V by 1 base and J by 5 bases, and 9 bases separated the two germline ends.